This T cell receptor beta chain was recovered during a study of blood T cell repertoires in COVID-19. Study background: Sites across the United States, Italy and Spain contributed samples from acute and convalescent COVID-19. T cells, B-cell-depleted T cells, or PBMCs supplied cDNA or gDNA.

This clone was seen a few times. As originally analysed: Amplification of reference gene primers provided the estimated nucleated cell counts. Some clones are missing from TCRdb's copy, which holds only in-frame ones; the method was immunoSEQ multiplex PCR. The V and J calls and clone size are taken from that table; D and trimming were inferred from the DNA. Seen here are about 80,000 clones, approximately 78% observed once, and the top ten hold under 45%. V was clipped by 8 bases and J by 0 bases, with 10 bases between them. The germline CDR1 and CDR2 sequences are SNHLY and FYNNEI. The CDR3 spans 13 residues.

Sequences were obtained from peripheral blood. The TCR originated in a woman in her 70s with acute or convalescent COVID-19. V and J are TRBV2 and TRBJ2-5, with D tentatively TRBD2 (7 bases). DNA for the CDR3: TGTGCCAGCGAGCGGGACAACCAAGAGACCCAGTACTTC. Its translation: CASERDNQETQYF.